A selection of T cell receptor beta chains follows, all from one sample in a study of blood T cell repertoires in COVID-19. Sequencing used immunoSEQ multiplex PCR; TCRdb keeps in-frame clones, though not all of them. The table lists roughly 100,000 clones, over 65% of them singletons. The material sequenced was peripheral blood. Receptors originate from an older man with COVID-19, enrolled during active disease. The CDR3 runs from the conserved cysteine through the conserved F or W. A D gene is named only where the DNA matches it firmly. Rows give clone size only sometimes, using once, few, many, or a class for an expanded clone.

TRBJ1-5	TRBV2	.	.	CASSAGVGGQPQHF	TGTGCCAGCAGTGCAGGGGTTGGGGGTCAGCCCCAGCATTTT
TRBJ2-7	TRBV28	.	TRBD1	CASSSGQGYHEQYF	TGTGCCAGCAGTTCCGGACAGGGGTACCACGAGCAGTACTTC
TRBJ2-1	TRBV6-2/TRBV6-3	.	TRBD2	CASSYRALPTAGDWDEQFF	TGTGCCAGCAGTTACCGGGCCTTACCTACAGCGGGAGACTGGGATGAGCAGTTCTTC
TRBJ1-3	TRBV5-6	.	TRBD1	CASSLAFGTGPGNTIYF	TGTGCCAGCAGCCTGGCATTCGGGACAGGGCCCGGAAACACCATATATTTT
TRBJ2-5	TRBV15	few	TRBD2	CATSRGGETQYF	TGTGCCACCAGCAGGGGGGGGGAGACCCAGTACTTC
TRBJ1-1	TRBV24-1	.	.	CATSDFLDRNLNTEAFF	TGTGCCACCAGTGATTTCTTGGACAGAAATCTGAACACTGAAGCTTTCTTT
TRBJ1-2	TRBV6-2/TRBV6-3	.	TRBD1	CASSRTGGYTNYGYTF	TGTGCCAGCAGTAGAACAGGGGGCTATACTAACTATGGCTACACCTTC
TRBJ2-1	TRBV5-1	.	TRBD2	CATTKAGGPEGNEQFF	TGCGCCACCACCAAGGCGGGAGGCCCAGAGGGGAATGAGCAGTTCTTC
TRBJ1-6	TRBV28	.	TRBD1	CASTLTGWGSPLHF	TGTGCCAGCACCCTGACAGGGTGGGGGTCACCCCTCCACTTT
TRBJ2-6	TRBV11-2	once	.	CASSVGPGPLSGANVLTF	TGTGCCAGCAGTGTGGGCCCCGGCCCCCTCTCTGGGGCCAACGTCCTGACTTTC
TRBJ1-1	TRBV15	.	TRBD1	CATTSTGGRTEAFF	TGTGCCACCACCTCGACAGGGGGAAGGACTGAAGCTTTCTTT
TRBJ2-7	TRBV7-8	.	.	CASSPTDTASEQYF	TGTGCCAGCAGCCCGACCGACACCGCGAGCGAGCAGTACTTC
TRBJ2-3	TRBV4-3	.	TRBD2	CASSQDWQALGGTDTQYF	TGCGCCAGCAGCCAAGATTGGCAGGCCCTCGGGGGGACAGATACGCAGTATTTT
TRBJ1-2	TRBV18	.	.	CASSPNENRAYGYTF	TGTGCCAGCTCACCAAATGAAAACAGGGCCTATGGCTACACCTTC
TRBJ2-3	TRBV18	.	.	CASSPRDTDTQYF	TGTGCCAGCTCACCACGAGACACAGATACGCAGTATTTT
TRBJ1-4	TRBV2	.	TRBD1	CASSWDRIGKLFF	TGTGCCAGCAGCTGGGACAGGATTGGAAAACTGTTTTTT
TRBJ2-7	TRBV7-9	.	.	CASSLGGGEQYF	TGTGCCAGCAGCTTGGGAGGGGGGGAGCAGTACTTC
TRBJ1-2	TRBV20-1	.	TRBD1	CSASQQGAVYGYTF	TGCAGTGCTAGTCAACAGGGGGCCGTCTATGGCTACACCTTC
TRBJ1-3	TRBV7-2	.	.	CASSLDTGSGNTIYF	TGTGCCAGCAGCTTAGACACAGGCTCTGGAAACACCATATATTTT
TRBJ1-6	TRBV5-4	once	.	CASSSVGGRSPLHF	TGTGCCAGCAGCTCCGTGGGGGGACGATCACCCCTCCACTTT
TRBJ2-7	TRBV28	once	TRBD1	CASSLYRGKNEQYF	TGTGCCAGCAGTTTGTACAGGGGGAAGAACGAGCAGTACTTC
TRBJ2-7	TRBV5-4	many	.	CASSFDRTYEQYF	TGTGCCAGCAGCTTTGACAGGACCTACGAGCAGTACTTC
TRBJ2-3	TRBV28	.	.	CASYRGSGTDTQYF	TGTGCCAGCTACAGAGGGTCCGGCACAGATACGCAGTATTTT
TRBJ1-2	TRBV19	.	.	CASSIDSYGYTF	TGTGCCAGTAGTATAGACAGCTATGGCTACACCTTC
TRBJ1-4	TRBV28	.	.	CASSPGTHNEKLFF	TGTGCCAGCAGTCCGGGGACTCATAATGAAAAACTGTTTTTT
TRBJ1-1	TRBV6-5	.	.	CASSYLRQYTNTEAFF	TGTGCCAGCAGTTACCTTCGACAGTATACAAACACTGAAGCTTTCTTT
TRBJ2-3	TRBV11-2	.	.	CASSPRRGGADTQYF	TGTGCCAGCAGTCCCAGGAGGGGTGGGGCAGATACGCAGTATTTT
TRBJ1-4	TRBV23-1	.	.	CASSQSRGENEKLFF	TGCGCCAGCAGTCAATCCAGGGGTGAGAATGAAAAACTGTTTTTT
TRBJ2-5	TRBV11-2	.	TRBD2	CASSDGRGGETQYF	TGTGCCAGCAGCGACGGGAGGGGCGGAGAGACCCAGTACTTC
TRBJ2-2	TRBV6-5	.	TRBD1	CASSLGQDTGELFF	TGTGCCAGCAGTTTGGGACAGGACACCGGGGAGCTGTTTTTT
TRBJ2-2	TRBV7-2	.	TRBD1	CASSGTGGGELFF	TGTGCCAGCAGCGGGACAGGGGGCGGGGAGCTGTTTTTT
TRBJ2-5	TRBV5-4	.	TRBD1	CASSLTQGAGETQYF	TGTGCCAGCAGCTTGACGCAGGGGGCAGGGGAGACCCAGTACTTC
TRBJ1-1	TRBV9	.	.	CASSAGGENTEAFF	TGTGCCAGCAGCGCAGGAGGAGAGAACACTGAAGCTTTCTTT
TRBJ1-5	TRBV4-3	few	TRBD1	CASSQDRWDSGQPQHF	TGCGCCAGCAGCCAAGATAGGTGGGACAGCGGTCAGCCCCAGCATTTT
TRBJ1-1	TRBV28	.	TRBD1	CASSPGDRDTEAFF	TGTGCCAGCAGTCCGGGGGACAGGGACACTGAAGCTTTCTTT
TRBJ1-6	TRBV6-5	.	TRBD1	CASRIQGLNSPLHF	TGTGCCAGCAGGATACAGGGGTTGAATTCACCCCTCCACTTT
TRBJ2-3	TRBV2	.	.	CASSEGGRWTDTQYF	TGTGCCAGCAGTGAAGGGGGGCGGTGGACAGATACGCAGTATTTT
TRBJ1-2	TRBV6-2/TRBV6-3	.	.	CASSRPLTRVHGNYGYTF	TGTGCCAGCAGCCGCCCCCTTACCCGAGTCCACGGTAACTATGGCTACACCTTC
TRBJ2-5	TRBV9	.	TRBD1	CASSVGGTGDETQYF	TGTGCCAGCAGCGTAGGGGGGACAGGGGATGAGACCCAGTACTTC
TRBJ2-7	TRBV28	.	TRBD1	CASSLQGAYEQYF	TGTGCCAGCAGTTTGCAGGGGGCCTACGAGCAGTACTTC
TRBJ2-4	TRBV7-9	.	TRBD1	CASSSPRDRGQYF	TGTGCCAGCAGCTCCCCCCGGGACAGGGGTCAGTACTTC
TRBJ2-7	TRBV5-1	once	TRBD2	CASRIGLADEQYF	TGCGCCAGCCGGATTGGACTAGCTGACGAGCAGTACTTC
TRBJ1-5	TRBV28	.	.	CASNPLIGNQPQHF	TGTGCCAGCAATCCACTCATAGGCAATCAGCCCCAGCATTTT
TRBJ1-2	TRBV3-1/TRBV3-2	.	TRBD1	CASSLGTGGAHGYTF	TGTGCCAGCAGCCTTGGGACAGGGGGCGCCCATGGCTACACCTTC
TRBJ2-5	TRBV24-1	once	TRBD2	CATSDWGGQETQYF	TGTGCCACCAGTGATTGGGGAGGGCAAGAGACCCAGTACTTC
TRBJ2-1	TRBV11-2	.	TRBD2	CASSFRTSGVTYNEQFF	TGTGCCAGCAGCTTTCGGACTAGCGGAGTTACCTACAATGAGCAGTTCTTC
TRBJ2-2	TRBV6-5	.	TRBD2	CASRGLAGTGELFF	TGTGCCAGCAGAGGACTAGCGGGCACCGGGGAGCTGTTTTTT
TRBJ2-7	TRBV29-1	.	.	CSVEDPTGAYEQYF	TGCAGCGTTGAAGATCCGACGGGGGCCTACGAGCAGTACTTC
TRBJ2-5	TRBV4-2	.	.	CASSPQAVAQETQYF	TGTGCCAGCAGCCCCCAGGCAGTGGCCCAAGAGACCCAGTACTTC
TRBJ2-7	TRBV5-1	.	TRBD2	CASSQGLDYEQYF	TGCGCCAGCAGCCAGGGACTAGACTACGAGCAGTACTTC
TRBJ2-2	TRBV5-4	.	.	CASSLAGVNTGELFF	TGTGCCAGCAGCTTGGCAGGGGTCAACACCGGGGAGCTGTTTTTT
TRBJ1-2	TRBV14	.	.	CASRPTGNYGYTF	TGTGCCAGCAGACCGACAGGAAACTATGGCTACACCTTC
TRBJ2-5	TRBV9	.	.	CASSPGHYQETQYF	TGTGCCAGCAGCCCCGGACACTACCAAGAGACCCAGTACTTC
TRBJ1-5	TRBV28	.	TRBD1	CASSIAGTALLYSNQPQHF	TGTGCCAGCAGTATCGCCGGGACAGCGTTACTTTATAGCAATCAGCCCCAGCATTTT
TRBJ1-2	TRBV7-3	.	TRBD1	CASSLTSAGGNYGYTF	TGTGCCAGCAGCTTAACGTCGGCAGGGGGCAACTATGGCTACACCTTC